Given below is one TCR beta chain in context. As yet, its antigen is unknown. The sample is drawn from a study of cytomegalovirus exposure and HLA in healthy donors. Study observations and caveats: In an earlier analysis, in 540 or so donors, most V segments appeared productive either ~87% or ~30% of the time.

V lost 8 bases, J lost 5 bases, and 22 bases lay in between. Germline loops: CDR1 MDHEN, CDR2 SYDVKM. The length of the CDR3 is 16 residues. PCR primers comprised 60 Vbeta and 13 Jbeta primers. Sequencing used immunoSEQ multiplex PCR; TCRdb keeps in-frame clones, though not all of them. The data hold fewer than 200,000 clones, with roughly 80% observed a single time. The chain combines TRBV28 with TRBJ1-5, with D perhaps matching TRBD1 (5 bases). Sequenced material: PBMCs. The clonotype comes from a man aged 50 to 59 in good health and CMV-seropositive. CDR3 in amino acids: CASEGAGDGIYQPQHF. The CDR3 nucleotides are TGTGCCAGCGAAGGGGCTGGGGATGGAATCTATCAGCCCCAGCATTTT.